The 30 T cell receptor beta chains below all came from one sample that was sequenced in a study of cytomegalovirus exposure and HLA in healthy donors (dated by TCRdb to about 2017). Library preparation used the immunoSEQ multiplex PCR assay. A mixture of 60 forward primers for TCR Vbeta segments and 13 reverse primers for TCR Jbeta segments was used in the multiplex PCR. Drawn from immuneACCESS, this table holds only the in-frame rearrangements with V and J called that TCRdb kept. Clones are partly lost; checked studies trace under half to an unresolved V gene and leave the rest unexplained. The table for this sample lists 150,000 to 180,000 clones; 65% to 90% of them were counted only once. The top ten clonotypes cover 5% to 7.5% of the sample. Sequenced sample: PBMCs. The receptors derive from a woman aged 45-65 years in good health and CMV-seropositive.

This chain uses TRBV30 with TRBJ2-3; TRBD1 might be the D (6 bases). V lost 4 bases and J lost 0, with 14 bases in between. The germline gives CDR1 GTSNPN, CDR2 SVGIG (reference sequence). The CDR3 covers 15 residues. The CDR3 nucleotides are TGTGCCTGGATAGACAGGACAGTAAGCACAGATACGCAGTATTTT. This gives the protein CAWIDRTVSTDTQYF.

The V gene is TRBV5-6, the J gene TRBJ1-2; D is possibly TRBD1 (5 bases). Germline V gives CDR1 SGHDT, CDR2 YYEEEE. Trimming pared 4 bases from V and 4 bases from J, leaving 14 bases between. The CDR3 is 14 amino acids. The CDR3 reads CASSLGTLPYGYTF. CDR3 DNA: TGTGCCAGCAGCCTGGGGACTCTCCCCTATGGCTACACCTTC.

The J gene is TRBJ2-3, the V gene TRBV30; 8 bases are a match to TRBD2. Germline-derived CDR1 and CDR2 are GTSNPN and SVGIG (reference sequence). V was pared by 4 bases and J by 6 bases, with 6 bases of the junction left unmatched. This CDR3 is built from 13 residues. CDR3: CAWTTGRGDTQYF. CDR3 in DNA: TGTGCCTGGACCACCGGGAGGGGGGATACGCAGTATTTT.

The J gene is TRBJ1-3, the V gene TRBV30, with D unresolved. The germline V gene encodes CDR1 GTSNPN and CDR2 SVGIG (reference sequence). This CDR3 spans 15 amino acids. Trimming pared 0 bases from V and 0 bases from J, leaving 9 bases between. The CDR3 loop reads CAWSVSWLSGNTIYF. The CDR3 DNA sequence: TGTGCCTGGAGTGTTTCCTGGCTCTCTGGAAACACCATATATTTT.

The chain employs TRBV6-1 and TRBJ2-7; the match to TRBD1 covers 8 bases. Germline loops: CDR1 MNHNS, CDR2 SASEGT. J was trimmed by 3 bases and V by 0 bases; bases with no gene match: 1. The CDR3 runs to 14 residues. CDR3 sequence: CASSEAGQGYEQYF. In DNA, the CDR3 is TGTGCCAGCAGTGAAGCCGGACAGGGCTACGAGCAGTACTTC.

In this sample, this clone turned up a few times. The CDR3 protein is CASSQESGSPLHF. The CDR3 nucleotides are TGTGCCAGCAGCCAAGAGTCGGGGTCACCCCTCCACTTT. This chain uses TRBV7-2 with TRBJ1-6, with unresolved D. This CDR3 is built from 13 residues. V was trimmed by 5 bases and J by 10 bases, leaving 12 bases between them. Germline CDR1 SGHTA, CDR2 FQGNSA.

J is TRBJ1-1 and V is TRBV5-4, with 8 positions matching TRBD1. CDR3 length: 14 residues. Trimming took 3 bases from V and 5 from J; bases not matched to a gene: 6. Germline lookup yields CDR1 SGHNT and CDR2 YYREEE (reference sequence). The CDR3: CASSYDRGGTEAFF. The CDR3 DNA follows: TGTGCCAGCAGCTATGACAGGGGCGGGACTGAAGCTTTCTTT.

The chain carries TRBV15 and TRBJ1-1, with 7 bases lining up with TRBD1. Trimming at V came to 3 bases and at J to 1 base, leaving 2 bases not matched to a gene. CDR1 is LNHNV, CDR2 YYDKDF, per germline (reference sequence). The CDR3 runs 14 residues. The CDR3 DNA is TGTGCCACCAGCAGGGGGACAGCGAACACTGAAGCTTTCTTT. Translated: CATSRGTANTEAFF.

This chain joins TRBV18 and TRBJ1-1, with D perhaps TRBD1 (6 bases). The germline V gene has CDR1 KGHSH and CDR2 LQKENI. This CDR3 region has 15 residues. Trimming took 4 bases from V and 3 from J, leaving 15 bases between them. In DNA form, the CDR3 reads TGTGCCAGCTCACATACAGGGTATTCGGACACTGAAGCTTTCTTT. Residues: CASSHTGYSDTEAFF.

The V and J genes are TRBV20-1 and TRBJ2-5; TRBD2 is a possible D gene (5 bases). This CDR3 comprises 11 residues. The germline CDR1 and CDR2 sequences are DFQATT and SNEGSKA (reference sequence). V was pared by 5 bases and J by 5 bases, with 9 bases between. CDR3 in amino acids: CSAAPGETQYF. The CDR3 DNA is TGCAGTGCTGCTCCGGGGGAGACCCAGTACTTC.

This clone was seen just once. Additional DNA sequences in this sample encode the identical CDR3. This sequence joins TRBV7-9 and TRBJ2-5; 11 bases map to TRBD1. The CDR3 loop spans 16 amino acids. Germline lookup yields CDR1 SEHNR and CDR2 FQNEAQ (reference sequence). V gave up 5 bases and J gave up 5 bases; unmatched junction bases: 10. For the CDR3, the DNA is TGTGCCAGCAGCGGCCGCCGGACAGGGGGCTGGGAGACCCAGTACTTC. Protein product: CASSGRRTGGWETQYF.

The V and J genes are TRBV4-2 and TRBJ1-2; TRBD1 aligns across 8 bases. The CDR3 sequence is 16 residues long. Trimming took 0 bases from V and 8 from J; bases not matched to a gene: 11. Germline loops: CDR1 LGHNA, CDR2 YNFKEQ. The CDR3 loop is CASSQDPGQAAGGYTF. In DNA, the CDR3 is TGTGCCAGCAGCCAAGATCCGGGACAGGCGGCGGGGGGCTACACCTTC.

CDR3 amino acids: CSVVVQGYEQYF. The CDR3 DNA reads as TGCAGCGTCGTCGTACAGGGGTACGAGCAGTACTTC. The rearrangement joins TRBV29-1 to TRBJ2-7; 7 bases are shared with TRBD1. V lost 6 bases, J lost 4 bases, and 6 bases stayed unmatched. Per the germline V gene, CDR1 is SQVTM and CDR2 is ANQGSEA. The CDR3 consists of 12 residues.

The chain is built from TRBV27 and TRBJ2-1, with D possibly matching TRBD2 (7 bases). Trimming removed 6 bases at V and 3 bases at J, with 21 bases between. The CDR3 runs to 17 residues. Germline CDR1 is MNHEY and CDR2 is SMNVEV (reference sequence). The DNA of the CDR3 is TGTGCCAGCAGCCGGGACATCCGTCCGGGGGGCTACAATGAGCAGTTCTTC. Its translation: CASSRDIRPGGYNEQFF.

V usage is TRBV5-6 and J usage is TRBJ1-5; a possible D gene is TRBD1 (5 bases). This CDR3 contains 14 residues. The V gene's germline CDR1 is SGHDT and CDR2 YYEEEE. V was shortened by 1 base and J by 5 bases, with 10 bases between the two germline ends. The CDR3 spells CASSLQGGDQPQHF. The CDR3 bases are TGTGCCAGCAGCTTGCAGGGAGGAGATCAGCCCCAGCATTTT.

CDR3 DNA sequence: TGTGCCAGCAGCTTTCGACAGGGAGTATTCGAGCAGTACTTC. Translated: CASSFRQGVFEQYF. V and J are TRBV7-2 and TRBJ2-7, with 7 positions matching TRBD1. The V gene's germline CDR1 is SGHTA and CDR2 FQGNSA. CDR3 length: 14 residues. V lost 3 bases to trimming and J lost 6 bases; unmatched junction nucleotides: 8.

The chain uses TRBV19 and TRBJ1-5; tentatively, D is TRBD1 (6 bases). Germline lookup yields CDR1 LNHDA and CDR2 SQIVND (reference sequence). Between the trimmed V and J ends, which lost 5 bases and 4 bases, there was a span of 15 bases. The CDR3 runs 15 residues. The CDR3 nucleotides read TGTGCCAGTAGTTTCACCGGGACAAAAAATCAGCCCCAGCATTTT. Amino acids: CASSFTGTKNQPQHF.

The V gene is TRBV29-1, the J gene TRBJ2-7; tentatively, D is TRBD1 (5 bases). Germline CDR1 SQVTM, CDR2 ANQGSEA. The V and J ends lost 4 bases and 2 bases respectively, with 15 bases between them. The CDR3 has 14 amino acids. The CDR3 coding sequence is TGCAGCGTTGTATCTGAGAGGACACCCTACGAGCAGTACTTC. Its translation is CSVVSERTPYEQYF.

As DNA, the CDR3 is TGCGCCAGCAGCCACCTTACATCAGGGGGTCCCGACACCGGGGAGCTGTTTTTT. This gives the protein CASSHLTSGGPDTGELFF. The V call is TRBV4-1, the J call TRBJ2-2; 7 positions agree with TRBD1. The CDR3 has 18 residues. CDR1 and CDR2 from the germline V gene are MGHRA and YSYEKL. V lost 3 bases and J lost 3; bases outside the gene matches: 13.

This rearrangement joins TRBV2 to TRBJ1-5; 10 bases agree with TRBD1. Trimming cost V 4 bases and J 6 bases; bases outside gene matches: 6. The germline CDR1 and CDR2 sequences are SNHLY and FYNNEI. CDR3 length equals 15 residues. The chain's CDR3 is CASSVETGGRQPQHF. The CDR3 DNA reads as TGTGCCAGCAGTGTGGAGACAGGGGGCCGTCAGCCCCAGCATTTT.

The table lists this clone with a count of one. The DNA for the CDR3 is TGTGCCAGCAGTTTTAGGACTAGCAACTCCGCCGGGGAGCTGTTTTTT. Translated: CASSFRTSNSAGELFF. The rearrangement links TRBV27 to TRBJ2-2; 8 positions agree with TRBD2. The CDR3 covers 16 residues. The junction had 9 bases not matched to a gene; V was cut back by 3 bases and J by 6 bases. Germline values: CDR1 MNHEY, CDR2 SMNVEV (reference sequence).

The chain has TRBV4-1 and TRBJ2-7; 7 positions agree with TRBD2. Germline CDR1 reads MGHRA; CDR2 reads YSYEKL. J lost 2 bases, V lost 1 base, and 5 bases had no gene match. The CDR3 has 15 amino acids. CDR3: CASSQGRGTPYEQYF. As DNA, the CDR3 is TGCGCCAGCAGCCAAGGGCGGGGGACCCCCTACGAGCAGTACTTC.

The V call is TRBV29-1, the J call TRBJ1-1; 8 positions agree with TRBD1. The J segment lost 5 bases and the V segment lost 4 bases, leaving 15 bases of the junction unmatched. CDR1 is SQVTM and CDR2 is ANQGSEA in the germline V gene. This CDR3 has 16 residues. The CDR3 DNA reads TGCAGCGTTGGCGGAGGGTCGGCAGGGGGCCGGACTGAAGCTTTCTTT. Encoded protein: CSVGGGSAGGRTEAFF.

This clone was recorded a few times. The chain uses TRBV10-1 and TRBJ2-7; D is unclear. V was cut by 2 bases and J by 2 bases, with 22 bases left in between. This CDR3 contains 18 residues. The V gene's germline CDR1 is WNHNN and CDR2 SYGVQD (reference sequence). In nucleotides, the CDR3 is TGCGCCAGCAGTGAGAGTAGAGATTTTCCGAACCGCGCCTACGAGCAGTACTTC. Translation gives CASSESRDFPNRAYEQYF.

This clone was seen more than once but under ten times. The genes are TRBV30 and TRBJ1-2; TRBD1 matches at 9 bases. This CDR3 spans 15 amino acids. Germline lookup yields CDR1 GTSNPN and CDR2 SVGIG (reference sequence). V lost 4 bases and J lost 0; bases outside the gene matches: 6. The CDR3 reads CAWKLGTGSNYGYTF. The CDR3 DNA follows: TGTGCCTGGAAGCTTGGGACAGGGTCTAACTATGGCTACACCTTC.

The V call is TRBV2, the J call TRBJ1-2; a possible D gene is TRBD1 (5 bases). Germline V CDR1 and CDR2: SNHLY, FYNNEI. There are 15 residues in the CDR3. Trimming took off 7 bases at V and 4 bases at J, with 19 bases between the two ends. CDR3 region: CASTEGPQVPYGYTF. As DNA, the CDR3 is TGTGCCAGCACTGAGGGGCCACAGGTGCCCTATGGCTACACCTTC.

The chain has TRBV5-1 and TRBJ2-2; perhaps TRBD1 as D (5 bases). V shed 0 bases and J shed 1 base, with 7 bases lying between them. Germline V gene lookup returns CDR1 SGHRS and CDR2 YFSETQ. The CDR3 consists of 15 residues. This CDR3 reads CASSLGGLNTGELFF. CDR3 in DNA: TGCGCCAGCAGCTTGGGGGGCTTGAACACCGGGGAGCTGTTTTTT.

The V gene is TRBV6-1, the J gene TRBJ2-2, with 7 bases aligning to TRBD1. CDR1 is MNHNS, CDR2 SASEGT, per germline. The CDR3 runs 14 residues. V trimming: 6 bases; J trimming: 4 bases; junction bases outside the gene matches: 5. The CDR3 sequence is CASSKGARTGELFF. DNA for the CDR3: TGTGCCAGCAGCAAGGGGGCGCGCACCGGGGAGCTGTTTTTT.

The rearrangement links TRBV11-2 to TRBJ1-3; 10 positions agree with TRBD1. Germline V lookup: CDR1 SGHAT, CDR2 FQNNGV. The CDR3 sequence is 16 residues long. J was trimmed by 3 bases and V by 1 base; bases with no gene match: 3. CDR3 protein: CASSLGTGGVGNTIYF. CDR3 in DNA: TGTGCCAGCAGCTTAGGGACAGGGGGTGTTGGAAACACCATATATTTT.

This chain uses TRBV27 with TRBJ2-5; TRBD2 matches 10 bases. The CDR3 has 18 residues. The ends lost 6 bases at V and 5 bases at J; junction bases unmatched: 18. Germline V gives CDR1 MNHEY, CDR2 SMNVEV (reference sequence). The DNA of the CDR3 is TGTGCCAGCAGCATTACCGCCCTACTAGCGGGGACTCGGGAGACCCAGTACTTC. Amino acids: CASSITALLAGTRETQYF.